This T cell receptor (beta chain) was sequenced in a study of blood T cell repertoires in COVID-19. Overall study: COVID-19 samples collected from the United States, Italy and Spain covered acute and convalescent phases. Sample material is recorded as cDNA or gDNA derived from T cells, B-cell-depleted T cells, or PBMCs.

In the original analysis: Nucleated cell counts were estimated from reference gene primer amplification. Repertoires were generated with immunoSEQ multiplex PCR, while TCRdb's copy carries only in-frame clones and drops some. V, J and clone size are those of that table, while D and trimming were read from the DNA. The repertoire holds under 55,000 clones, with 80% as singletons. The specimen was peripheral blood. This TCR was recovered from a man between 65 and 80 years old with acute or convalescent COVID-19.

The CDR3: CASQGGWNYGYTF. The DNA for the CDR3 is TGTGCCAGCCAGGGTGGCTGGAACTATGGCTACACCTTC. The rearrangement links TRBV28 to TRBJ1-2, with TRBD1 as a possible D gene (5 bases). CDR3 length: 13 residues. Germline V gives CDR1 MDHEN, CDR2 SYDVKM. V lost 8 bases and J 2 bases, leaving 12 bases between the germline ends.